This record covers a single T cell receptor (beta chain). Its binding antigen is unknown. No base quality information exists; no much larger clone differs at one position. Using the deep immunoSEQ assay, multiplex PCR amplified TCR CDR3 regions from genomic DNA. Extracted genomic DNA from each cell subset was distributed evenly across all wells of several immunoSEQ 96-well plates, and each plate was treated as a replicate. Each replicate PCR for sorted subsets received approximately 220 ng genomic DNA, equal to 28,000 or so T cell genomes. Purified libraries were quantified with a Qubit 3.0 fluorometer, sized on a Bioanalyzer 2100, and re-quantified with the KAPA Library Quantification kit. A separate single-read 150-cycle Illumina NextSeq 550 flow cell was used to sequence each immunoSEQ 96-well plate. On the study's bioinformatics: The immunoSEQ output contained only junctional sequences without quality scores, so filtering could not match that applied to full-length reads. To assign V/J genes and CDR3, sequences were annotated using PyIR, a Python wrapper for IgBLAST v1.9, with IMGT germline references. Any read was removed if the V/J assignment was weak (E-value above 1e-6), the CDR3 was missing, or the read contained stop codons, out-of-frame junctions, or ambiguous translated residues. V3J clonotypes were defined by identical inferred V gene, J gene, and CDR3 amino acid sequence. Percentage overlap between repertoires was computed as shared unique clonotypes divided by the size of the smaller repertoire. Repertoire richness was assessed with RTK rarefaction, the Chao1 estimator, and Recon v2.1 estimates of unobserved clonotypes. OLGA was used to compute generation probabilities for all TCRbeta clonotypes that the gDNA method yielded from a handful of donors. As stored in TCRdb, this immuneACCESS dataset retains in-frame rearrangements with V and J assigned. A fraction of the clones does not appear; measured against another copy, unresolved V genes explain less than half of the discrepancy, and the remainder lacks a known reason. V, J and clone size are those of that table, while D and trimming were read from the DNA. Across this sample there are 760,000 or so clones, with approximately 97% seen only once. About 0.25% of the sample is held by the ten biggest clonotypes.

CD8 naive samples were CD45RO-negative cells positively selected for CCR7, giving a CD45RA+CCR7+ population that excluded TemRA cells. Healthy HIV-negative adults with no recently reported acute infections or vaccinations were included as donors. Every donor was a Caucasian adult residing in Nashville, Tennessee, USA. After blood collection by leukapheresis, PBMCs were isolated using Ficoll-Histopaque density gradient centrifugation and then cryopreserved in the vapor phase of liquid nitrogen. Analytical flow cytometry was used to check the purity and quantity of each magnetically sorted T cell population. Genomic DNA was isolated from every sorted fraction and measured by UV absorbance on a Nanodrop 2000c. The sample is drawn from a study of shared clonotypes between healthy human individuals (dated by TCRdb to the early 2020s). Regarding the study in general: A few men and two women, aged 18 to 49 years, made up the cohort. For each donor, CD4 naive and CD4 memory were each given three plates, CD8 naive was given two plates, and CD8 memory was given one plate. The study deeply sequenced blood TCR repertoires of about five healthy adults to estimate repertoire size and the extent of clonotype sharing between individuals. To increase sequencing depth and limit assay-specific biases, TCR repertoire library preparation and sequencing were carried out by different laboratories using diverse techniques. Leukapheresis yielded between about 0.94 and 10 billion PBMCs per donor. Broad study findings and their caveats: Estimated clonotype richness was generally larger for naive than for memory subsets. The genetic and exposure-history diversity represented was limited by the small number of donors. Sampling was restricted to blood, and TCR repertoires in tissue are likely to differ from TCR repertoires in blood. Clonotypes shared by all four sorted-subset donors showed higher generation probabilities than non-shared clonotypes. Across a few donors, approximately 4.6% of naive CD4, 3.5% of naive CD8, approximately 2.5% of memory CD4, and roughly 0.41% of memory CD8 clonotypes were shared. Incomplete sequencing was indicated by rarefaction of sorted-subset datasets, despite the large sequencing depth. Pairwise subsampling led to the expectation that sequencing depth would affect the degree of clonotype sharing among donors.

The CDR3 runs 12 residues from the cysteine to the phenylalanine. The DNA shown is the 36-base CDR3, in frame from base 1. Cut back by 1 base and 8 bases, the V and J ends lie 8 bases apart. The CDR1 and CDR2 encoded by the germline V gene (reference sequence) are SEHNR and FQNEAQ. Sequenced: naive CD8+ T cells sorted from blood. What the cell subset or site label conveys for this sample: CD45RA+CCR7+. This receptor chain uses TRBV7-9 and TRBJ1-1; no D gene is confidently identified. The receptor was isolated from a man aged 25 to 40 in good health. The nucleotide sequence reads as follows: TGTGCCAGCAGCTTAGAGACACCCGAAGCTTTCTTT. Its translation is CASSLETPEAFF. Supplemented by the reference TRBV7-9 and TRBJ1-1 proteins around the CDR3, the complete variable domain is DTGVSQNPRHKITKRGQNVTFRCDPISEHNRLYWYRQTLGQGPEFLTYFQNEAQLEKSRLLSDRFSAERPKGSFSTLEIQRTEQGDSAMYLCASSLETPEAFFGQGTRLTVV.